This T cell receptor (beta chain) is from a study of T-cell reconstitution after alpha-beta-depleted transplantation in children. This sample's TCRbeta library carried unique molecular identifier barcodes. TCRdb re-derived calls from the PCR reads in MiXCR, one entry per CDR3 protein. The sample lists 250,000 or so distinct CDR3 sequences, 7.5% to 9.5% occurring once. Points from the study as a whole: Alpha-beta T cells present about two months after transplant were reported to originate from several hundred expanded graft clones. In some patients, recipient T cells and intrathymic progenitors surviving conditioning explained high day-60 diversity.

This clonotype has a count of ten or more. Its target is not known. The source is a male patient aged 10 to 17 who had a stem cell transplant for acute lymphoblastic leukemia, so the T cells may come from the graft donor. The starting material was PBMCs, mostly from graft donor cells, obtained 180 days after TCRalphabeta/CD19-depleted stem cell transplant.

The CDR3, as DNA: TGTGCCAGCAGCTTCAGGACCGGGACTAGCCACAATGAGCAGTTCTTC. Translated: CASSFRTGTSHNEQFF. The rearrangement joins TRBV7-2 to TRBJ2-1, with 9 bases that match TRBD2. The CDR3 has 16 residues. V gave up 3 bases and J gave up 5 bases; unmatched junction bases: 8. The germline gives CDR1 SGHTA, CDR2 FQGNSA.